The source of this TCR beta chain is a study of shared clonotypes between healthy human individuals. Study outcomes and limitations: Donors were few, which limited the genetic and exposure-history diversity represented. In the sorted subsets, rarefaction showed sequencing was incomplete despite large depth.

CD45RO-negative, CCR7-selected cells formed the naive CD8 fraction, which excluded terminally differentiated effector memory CD45RA+ cells. Regarding this clone: No antigen is known for it.

Germline V gene lookup returns CDR1 MDHEN and CDR2 SYDVKM. The V end was cut by 4 bases, the J end by 3 bases, with 15 bases between. This CDR3 contains 15 residues. The assay was immunoSEQ multiplex PCR, and TCRdb's table has in-frame clones only and misses some. The sample holds roughly 2,000,000 clones, roughly 95% seen once. The clonotype originates from a young man in good health. Some clones in this sample may be carry-over from other donors' samples. The sequencing input was naive CD8+ T cells from PBMCs. V gene TRBV28 combines with J gene TRBJ1-2; D perhaps matches TRBD1 (6 bases). CDR3 amino acids: CASSSIIDRHYGYTF. The CDR3 DNA sequence: TGTGCCAGCAGTTCAATCATCGACAGGCACTATGGCTACACCTTC.